The 14 T cell receptor beta chains below all came from one sample that was sequenced in a study of blood T cell repertoires in COVID-19. Repertoires were generated with immunoSEQ multiplex PCR, while TCRdb's copy carries only in-frame clones and drops some. The top ten clones hold roughly 17% of a sample with roughly 170,000 clones, about 72% of them seen once. Sequences were obtained from PBMCs or T cells enriched from blood (not recorded which). The receptors originated from a woman aged 50 to 60 who had recovered from COVID-19.

In DNA, the CDR3 is TGTGCCAGTAGTATGAGGTCAGGGATAAACAATGAGCAGTTCTTC. Translation: CASSMRSGINNEQFF. This chain joins TRBV19 and TRBJ2-1; tentative D call: TRBD1 (5 bases). The CDR3 consists of 15 residues. V was clipped by 3 bases and J by 5 bases, with 14 bases between them. Per the germline V gene, CDR1 is LNHDA and CDR2 is SQIVND (reference sequence).

This clone was seen only a few times. The rearrangement links TRBV6-5 to TRBJ1-1; 7 bases match TRBD1. Unmatched junction bases numbered 4, after V lost 4 bases and J lost 5 bases. Germline V gene lookup returns CDR1 MNHEY and CDR2 SVGAGI. This CDR3 is built from 13 residues. The CDR3 sequence is CASSSQGSTEAFF. In DNA form, the CDR3 reads TGTGCCAGCAGTTCACAGGGGTCGACTGAAGCTTTCTTT.

This chain joins TRBV7-3 and TRBJ1-5; no firm D call. CDR1 is SGHTA, CDR2 FQGTGA, per germline. V was clipped by 1 base and J by 0 bases, with 7 bases between them. The CDR3 sequence is 15 residues long. The CDR3 DNA reads as TGTGCCAGCAGCTTAAACGGGTATAGCAATCAGCCCCAGCATTTT. Translated, it gives CASSLNGYSNQPQHF.

The chain has TRBV3-1 (or the pseudogene TRBV3-2) and TRBJ1-1; possible D gene TRBD1, 6 bases. Trimming took off 7 bases at V and 2 bases at J, with 17 bases between the two ends. CDR1 is LGHDT, CDR2 YNNKEL, per germline (reference sequence). CDR3 length equals 15 residues. DNA for the CDR3: TGTGCCAGCACCGTCATGACGGGGGGCAACACTGAAGCTTTCTTT. It encodes CASTVMTGGNTEAFF.

This sequence joins TRBV3-1 (or the pseudogene TRBV3-2) and TRBJ2-7, with 12 nucleotides matching TRBD2. V trimming: 7 bases; J trimming: 5 bases; junction bases outside the gene matches: 6. There are 14 residues in the CDR3. CDR1 is LGHDT and CDR2 is YNNKEL in the germline V gene (reference sequence). CDR3 residues: CASNLAGGPNEQYF. The CDR3 nucleotides are TGTGCCAGCAATCTAGCGGGAGGGCCCAACGAGCAGTACTTC.

V gene TRBV5-1 combines with J gene TRBJ2-1, with TRBD1 identical over 9 bases. V was clipped by 4 bases and J by 5 bases; unmatched bases: 10. Germline lookup yields CDR1 SGHRS and CDR2 YFSETQ. The CDR3 length is 16 residues. The CDR3, as DNA: TGCGCCAGCAGCAAGGGACAGGGAGGATGGGACAATGAGCAGTTCTTC. Encoded protein: CASSKGQGGWDNEQFF.

The chain couples TRBV9 to TRBJ2-3, with D unclear. There are 13 residues in the CDR3. Germline V gene data show CDR1 as SGDLS and CDR2 as YYNGEE. V was pared by 0 bases and J by 6 bases, with 8 bases between. The CDR3 DNA reads as TGTGCCAGCAGCGTAGGGCATTTGGATACGCAGTATTTT. Translation: CASSVGHLDTQYF.

V gene TRBV4-1 combines with J gene TRBJ2-4; 8 nucleotides match TRBD2. The CDR3 has 21 residues. With V trimmed by 1 base and J by 0 bases, 17 bases remained unmatched. Germline CDR1 is MGHRA and CDR2 is YSYEKL. CDR3 residues: CASSQGVVPGREVVAKNIQYF. The CDR3 nucleotides read TGCGCCAGCAGCCAAGGGGTTGTACCCGGGCGGGAGGTAGTAGCCAAAAACATTCAGTACTTC.

This sequence joins TRBV15 and TRBJ2-7, with 9 nucleotides matching TRBD2. The germline gives CDR1 LNHNV, CDR2 YYDKDF (reference sequence). The CDR3 runs to 17 residues. The junction had 10 bases not matched to a gene; V was cut back by 2 bases and J by 2 bases. CDR3 loop: CATSRLGPASGTYEQYF. CDR3 coding DNA: TGTGCCACCAGCAGATTGGGGCCCGCTAGCGGGACCTACGAGCAGTACTTC.

This CDR3 is CASSPQGARRETQYF. The DNA of the CDR3 is TGTGCCAGCAGCCCACAGGGGGCTCGTCGAGAGACCCAGTACTTC. The chain employs TRBV14 and TRBJ2-5; 9 nucleotides agree with TRBD1. This CDR3 has 15 residues. Germline loops: CDR1 SGHDN, CDR2 FVKESK. With V trimmed by 4 bases and J by 4 bases, 7 bases remained unmatched. The full variable domain, in which reference TRBV14 and TRBJ2-5 provide the parts outside the CDR3, is EAGVTQFPSHSVIEKGQTVTLRCDPISGHDNLYWYRRVMGKEIKFLLHFVKESKQDESGMPNNRFLAERTGGTYSTLKVQPAELEDSGVYFCASSPQGARRETQYFGPGTRLLVL.

V usage is TRBV18 and J usage is TRBJ1-2; 10 bases are shared with TRBD1. Germline lookup yields CDR1 KGHSH and CDR2 LQKENI. This CDR3 contains 13 residues. Germline trimming cut 6 bases from V and 7 bases from J; bases unmatched to any gene: 5. In DNA form, the CDR3 reads TGTGCCAGCTCGCAGGACAGGGGGTCTGGCTACACCTTC. Protein product: CASSQDRGSGYTF.

The V and J genes are TRBV28 and TRBJ2-1; 15 bases line up with TRBD2. CDR3 size: 20 residues. V was clipped by 1 base and J by 7 bases; unmatched bases: 14. Germline V lookup: CDR1 MDHEN, CDR2 SYDVKM. CDR3 sequence reads: CASSLFLRTSGRDTENEQFF. The CDR3 coding sequence is TGTGCCAGCAGTTTATTTCTGCGGACTAGCGGGAGGGACACGGAGAATGAGCAGTTCTTC.

The CDR3 loop reads CASSQGLLSSYNEQFF. The CDR3 DNA reads as TGCGCCAGCAGCCAAGGCCTCCTGAGCTCCTACAATGAGCAGTTCTTC. The rearrangement links TRBV4-1 to TRBJ2-1; D is unclear. The germline V and J ends were trimmed by 1 base and 0 bases, with 10 bases remaining between them. From germline, CDR1 is MGHRA and CDR2 YSYEKL. This CDR3 is built from 16 residues.

This clone has a handful of counts. CDR3 loop: CASSPVEGMSETQYF. Here the CDR3 DNA reads TGTGCCAGCAGCCCCGTGGAGGGGATGTCAGAGACCCAGTACTTC. This rearrangement joins TRBV9 to TRBJ2-5; D perhaps matches TRBD2 (6 bases). CDR3 size: 15 residues. Germline assignment: CDR1 SGDLS and CDR2 YYNGEE. V was trimmed by 4 bases and J by 4 bases, leaving 17 bases between them.